The T cell receptor (beta chain) described here comes from a study of sequential checkpoint blockade in melanoma. Study as a whole: After nivolumab or ipilimumab alone, twenty-two patients had week-13 rebiopsies.

This clone is deemed medium-sized. Treatment defined: randomized to nivolumab then ipilimumab (arm A) or the reverse (arm B). Germline CDR1 reads SGHNT; CDR2 reads YENEEA. Trimming took off 6 bases at V and 2 bases at J, with 13 bases between the two ends. The CDR3 runs to 15 residues. Produced via immunoSEQ multiplex PCR; TCRdb's table is partial and in-frame only. Of 3,300 or so clones listed, roughly a quarter are singletons. The receptor was isolated from a human donor with melanoma. J is TRBJ2-2 and V is TRBV11-3; D ambiguous. This specimen was tumor tissue (inferred from file names), taken from a patient given nivolumab and ipilimumab in sequence. CDR3 residues: CASSPRSANTGELFF. The CDR3 DNA sequence: TGTGCCAGCAGTCCCCGTTCCGCCAACACCGGGGAGCTGTTTTTT.